The sequence of this T cell receptor (beta chain) was determined in a study of long-term antiretroviral therapy in people with HIV. Investigators performed immunoSEQ version v3.0 at survey level. The data were produced by immunoSEQ multiplex PCR, yet TCRdb's version contains in-frame clones alone and is incomplete. Of roughly 34,000 clones in the sample, roughly 84% were seen once. This CDR3 region has 14 residues. Trimming cost V 5 bases and J 0 bases, with 8 bases left between them. CDR1 and CDR2 from the germline V gene are LNHDA and SQIVND (reference sequence). The input for sequencing was unsorted PBMCs, taken just over 2.7 years before starting antiretroviral therapy. The J gene is TRBJ1-5, the V gene TRBV19; D remains ambiguous. The clonotype was recovered from a woman aged 25-40 years with HIV. The CDR3 nucleotides read TGTGCCAGTAGTCCTGATTATAGCAATCAGCCCCAGCATTTT. Translation: CASSPDYSNQPQHF.